The subject of this entry is one T cell receptor beta chain. This entry comes from a study of T cell responses to AZD1222 COVID-19 vaccine. This CDR3 comprises 16 residues. The V end lost 1 base, the J end lost 6 bases, and 18 bases lay between the germline ends. The germline CDR1 and CDR2 sequences are SGHAT and FQNNGV. Measured with immunoSEQ multiplex PCR; TCRdb has only the in-frame clones, and not every one. The sample holds roughly 180,000 clones, 94% seen once. This TCR was sampled from an adult who received the AZD1222 COVID-19 vaccine. V gene TRBV11-2 combines with J gene TRBJ1-1, with D unclear. The sample consisted of peripheral blood, taken 28 days after the second AZD1222 dose. CDR3 in amino acids: CASSLGSIGLLAEAFF. The CDR3 DNA reads as TGTGCCAGCAGCTTAGGTTCGATTGGCCTCCTTGCTGAAGCTTTCTTT.